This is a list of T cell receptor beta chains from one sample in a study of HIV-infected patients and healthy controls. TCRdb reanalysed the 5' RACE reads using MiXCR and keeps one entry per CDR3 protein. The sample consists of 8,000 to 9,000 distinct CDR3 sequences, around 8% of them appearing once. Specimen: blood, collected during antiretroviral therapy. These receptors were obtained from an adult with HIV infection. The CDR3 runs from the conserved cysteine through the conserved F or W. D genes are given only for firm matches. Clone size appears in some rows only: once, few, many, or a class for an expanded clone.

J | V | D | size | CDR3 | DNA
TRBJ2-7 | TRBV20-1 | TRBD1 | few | CSALTQGASRVEQYF | TGCAGTGCTCTGACCCAGGGGGCTAGCCGAGTCGAGCAGTACTTC
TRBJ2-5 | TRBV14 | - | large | CASSQDYGPTKTQYF | TGTGCCAGCAGCCAAGATTATGGACCAACAAAGACCCAGTACTTC
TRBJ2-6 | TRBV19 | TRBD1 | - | CASSTTGPGANVLTF | TGTGCCAGTAGTACGACAGGGCCTGGGGCCAACGTCCTGACTTTC
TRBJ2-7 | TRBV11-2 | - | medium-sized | CASSLDDQMKGSYEQYF | TGTGCCAGCAGCTTAGATGATCAGATGAAAGGATCCTACGAGCAGTACTTC
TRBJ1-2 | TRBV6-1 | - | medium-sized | CASTPGGNYGYTF | TGTGCCAGCACCCCGGGCGGTAACTATGGCTACACCTTC
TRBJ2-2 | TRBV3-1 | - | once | CASTVQYIGELFF | TGTGCCAGCACCGTTCAGTATATCGGGGAGCTGTTTTTT
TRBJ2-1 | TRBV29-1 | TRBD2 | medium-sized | CSAYWSGSYNEQFF | TGCAGCGCTTACTGGAGCGGGAGCTACAATGAGCAGTTCTTC
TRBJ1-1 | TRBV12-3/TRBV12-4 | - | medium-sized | CASSLHAGTEAFF | TGTGCCAGCAGTTTACATGCAGGGACGGAAGCTTTCTTT
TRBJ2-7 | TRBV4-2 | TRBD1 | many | CASSQLTGGEQYF | TGTGCCAGCAGCCAGCTGACAGGGGGCGAGCAGTACTTC
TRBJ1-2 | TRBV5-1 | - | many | CASSSGVYGYTF | TGCGCCAGCAGCTCAGGGGTGTATGGCTACACCTTC
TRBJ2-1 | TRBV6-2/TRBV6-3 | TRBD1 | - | CASSGQGNEQFF | TGTGCCAGCAGCGGACAGGGGAATGAGCAGTTCTTC
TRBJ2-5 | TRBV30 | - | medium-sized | CAWMGDLETQYF | TGTGCCTGGATGGGGGATCTGGAGACCCAGTACTTC
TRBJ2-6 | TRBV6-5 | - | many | CASSEVAGANVLTF | TGTGCCAGCAGTGAGGTGGCAGGGGCCAACGTCCTGACTTTC
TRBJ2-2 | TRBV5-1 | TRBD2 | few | CASSTSGANTGELFF | TGCGCCAGCAGCACTAGCGGGGCGAACACCGGGGAGCTGTTTTTT
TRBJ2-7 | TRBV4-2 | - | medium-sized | CASSQDPGAVGEQYF | TGTGCCAGCAGCCAAGATCCGGGGGCCGTGGGCGAGCAGTACTTC
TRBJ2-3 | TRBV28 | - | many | CASRLIGDTQYF | TGTGCCAGCAGGCTGATAGGAGATACGCAGTATTTT
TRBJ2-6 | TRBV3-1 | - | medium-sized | CASSSWVRSSGANVLTF | TGTGCCAGCAGCTCCTGGGTCCGCTCCTCTGGGGCCAACGTCCTGACTTTC
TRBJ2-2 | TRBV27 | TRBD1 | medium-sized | CASSLIGTGAPPGELFF | TGTGCCAGCAGTTTGATTGGGACAGGGGCTCCCCCCGGGGAGCTGTTTTTT
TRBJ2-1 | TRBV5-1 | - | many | CASSHPDLYNEQFF | TGCGCCAGCAGCCACCCCGACCTTTACAATGAGCAGTTCTTC
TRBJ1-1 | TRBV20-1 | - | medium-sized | CSAREARKNTEAFF | TGCAGTGCTAGAGAGGCACGGAAAAACACTGAAGCTTTCTTT
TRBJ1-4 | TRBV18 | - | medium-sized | CASSPGPEGRLFF | TGTGCCAGCTCCCCCGGGCCAGAAGGTCGGCTGTTTTTT
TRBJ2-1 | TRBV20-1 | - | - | CSARTPSPRHNEQFF | TGCAGTGCTAGAACCCCTAGCCCAAGACACAATGAGCAGTTCTTC
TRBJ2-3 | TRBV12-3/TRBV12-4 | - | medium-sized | CASSLAVTDTQYF | TGTGCCAGCAGTCTCGCGGTCACAGATACGCAGTATTTT
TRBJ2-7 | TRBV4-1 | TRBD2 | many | CASSQAAGGFYEQYF | TGCGCCAGCAGCCAAGCGGCGGGGGGATTCTACGAGCAGTACTTC
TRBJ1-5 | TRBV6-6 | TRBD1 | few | CASSQTGTGISPQHF | TGTGCCAGCAGTCAAACCGGGACAGGGATCTCGCCCCAGCATTTT